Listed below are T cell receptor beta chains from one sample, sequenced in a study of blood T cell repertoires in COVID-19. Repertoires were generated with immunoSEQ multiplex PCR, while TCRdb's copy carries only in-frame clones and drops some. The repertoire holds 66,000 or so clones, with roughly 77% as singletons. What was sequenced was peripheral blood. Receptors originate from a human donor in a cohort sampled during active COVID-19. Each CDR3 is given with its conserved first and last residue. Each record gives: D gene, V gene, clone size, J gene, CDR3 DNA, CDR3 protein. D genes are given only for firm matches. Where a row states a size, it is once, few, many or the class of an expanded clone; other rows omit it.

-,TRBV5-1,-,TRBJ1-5,TGCGCCAGCAGCTTGGCCGGGAGGGGAAGCAATCAGCCCCAGCATTTT,CASSLAGRGSNQPQHF
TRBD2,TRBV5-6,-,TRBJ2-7,TGTGCCAGCAGCGCATGGACTAGCGGGAGGGCCGTATCCTACGAGCAGTACTTC,CASSAWTSGRAVSYEQYF
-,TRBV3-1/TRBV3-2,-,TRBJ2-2,TGTGCCAGCAGCCCAATGCGGAGGGGCACCGGGGAGCTGTTTTTT,CASSPMRRGTGELFF
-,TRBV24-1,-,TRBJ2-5,TGTGCCACCAGTGATACCCAGGGATTCCAAGAGACCCAGTACTTC,CATSDTQGFQETQYF
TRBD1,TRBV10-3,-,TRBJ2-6,TGTGCCATAAGACAGGGATCAGGGGCCAACGTCCTGACTTTC,CAIRQGSGANVLTF
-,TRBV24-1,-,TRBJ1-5,TGTGCCACCAGTGACGCATTGGGACTTCCGGATCAGCCCCAGCATTTT,CATSDALGLPDQPQHF
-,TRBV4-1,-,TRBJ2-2,TGCGCCAGCAGCCAGCCCACTCGCACCGGGGAGCTGTTTTTT,CASSQPTRTGELFF
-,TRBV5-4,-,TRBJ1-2,TGTGCCAGCAGCTTGCCGGAGGTTAGGGGCTACACCTTC,CASSLPEVRGYTF
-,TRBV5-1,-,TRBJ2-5,TGCGCCAGCAGCTCCCATAGCGGCCTCCAAGAGACCCAGTACTTC,CASSSHSGLQETQYF
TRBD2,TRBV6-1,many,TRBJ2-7,TGTGCCAGCAGTGAAAGTTGGGGGGGGGTCTCCGAGCAGTACTTC,CASSESWGGVSEQYF
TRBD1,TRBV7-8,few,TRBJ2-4,TGTGCCAGCAGCCCAAATGACAGGGCTCTAGCCAAAAACATTCAGTACTTC,CASSPNDRALAKNIQYF
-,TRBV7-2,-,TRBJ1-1,TGTGCCACCTCAGTTCGGGGAGGCACTGAAGCTTTCTTT,CATSVRGGTEAFF
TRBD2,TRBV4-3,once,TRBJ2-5,TGCGCCAGCAGCAATGGGGGGGGACTAGCGACCGAGACCCAGTACTTC,CASSNGGGLATETQYF
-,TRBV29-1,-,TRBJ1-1,TGCAGCGTTGAAGATCGCACAGGGAACACTGAAGCTTTCTTT,CSVEDRTGNTEAFF
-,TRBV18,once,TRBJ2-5,TGTGCCAGCTCCCCGAGAGGGGAGACCCAGTACTTC,CASSPRGETQYF
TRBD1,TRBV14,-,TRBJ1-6,TGTGCCAGCAGCCGGTTAAGCGACAGGGGATCCTCCTATAATTCACCCCTCCACTTT,CASSRLSDRGSSYNSPLHF
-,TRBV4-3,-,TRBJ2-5,TGCGCCAGCAGCCAACAAGGCAGGGAGGCAGAGACCCAGTACTTC,CASSQQGREAETQYF
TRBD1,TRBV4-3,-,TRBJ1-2,TGCGCCAGCAGCCGCGGGACAGAGTATGGCTACACCTTC,CASSRGTEYGYTF
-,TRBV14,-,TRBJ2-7,TGTGCCAGCAGCCAAGGTACCCGATCCGGCGAGCAGTACTTC,CASSQGTRSGEQYF
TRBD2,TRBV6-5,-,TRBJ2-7,TGTGCCAGCAGGACTAGCGGAGGGAACTACGAGCAGTACTTC,CASRTSGGNYEQYF
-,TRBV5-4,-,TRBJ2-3,TGTGCCAGCAGCTTGGATTACACAGATACGCAGTATTTT,CASSLDYTDTQYF
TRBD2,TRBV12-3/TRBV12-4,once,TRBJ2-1,TGTGCCAGCACCCTAGAAGGGACTACACCCTTCTTC,CASTLEGTTPFF
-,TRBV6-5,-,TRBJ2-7,TGTGCCAGCACGCGGGGAAACGAGCAGTACTTC,CASTRGNEQYF
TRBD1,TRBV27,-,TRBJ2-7,TGTGCCAGCAGTTTTGGACAGGGTACCTACGAGCAGTACTTC,CASSFGQGTYEQYF
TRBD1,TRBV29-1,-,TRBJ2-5,TGCAGCGTTGAACGGACAGGGCAAGAGACCCAGTACTTC,CSVERTGQETQYF
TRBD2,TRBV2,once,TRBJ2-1,TGTGCCAGCAGTGCTGCGGGAGACAATGAGCAGTTCTTC,CASSAAGDNEQFF
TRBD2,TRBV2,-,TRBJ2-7,TGTGCCAGCAGTGACCCCAGCGGGAGCTCCTACGAGCAGTACTTC,CASSDPSGSSYEQYF
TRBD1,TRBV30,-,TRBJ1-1,TGTGCCTGGAGTCACAGGGGGGTTGTGAACACTGAAGCTTTCTTT,CAWSHRGVVNTEAFF
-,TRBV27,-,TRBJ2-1,TGTGCCAGCACCAAACGGGCAGGGTACAATGAGCAGTTCTTC,CASTKRAGYNEQFF
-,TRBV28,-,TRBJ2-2,TGTGCCAGCAGTTTCAGGAACACCGGGGAGCTGTTTTTT,CASSFRNTGELFF
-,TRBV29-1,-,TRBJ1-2,TGCAGCGTTGAAGATCCCCTACAGACCTATGGCTACACCTTC,CSVEDPLQTYGYTF
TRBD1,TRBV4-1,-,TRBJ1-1,TGCGCCAGCAGCCATGACCGACAGGGACGCTCCATGAACACTGAAGCTTTCTTT,CASSHDRQGRSMNTEAFF
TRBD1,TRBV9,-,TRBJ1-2,TGTGCCAGCAGCGTCAGGGACAGGCTTAACTATGGCTACACCTTC,CASSVRDRLNYGYTF
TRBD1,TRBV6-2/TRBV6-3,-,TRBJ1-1,TGTGCCAGCAGCAGGACAGGGGGGTGGACTGAAGCTTTCTTT,CASSRTGGWTEAFF
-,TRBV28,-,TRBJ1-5,TGTGCCAGCAGGGGGTCGGGGCAGCCCCAGCATTTT,CASRGSGQPQHF
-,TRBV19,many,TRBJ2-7,TGTGCCAGTAGTAAACTGACAGGTATTCACGAGCAGTACTTC,CASSKLTGIHEQYF
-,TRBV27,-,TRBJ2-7,TGTGCCAGCGCTTGGTTCCGCGTTGGCGGGCCTTCCTACGAGCAGTACTTC,CASAWFRVGGPSYEQYF
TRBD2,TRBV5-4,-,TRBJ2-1,TGTGCCAGCAGCTCGGGACTAGAGGCTCAGTTTGGGGCCAATGAGCAGTTCTTC,CASSSGLEAQFGANEQFF
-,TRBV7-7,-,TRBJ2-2,TGTGCTAGCAGCCGGCGGGACTACACCGGGGAGCTGTTTTTT,CASSRRDYTGELFF
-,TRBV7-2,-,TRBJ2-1,TGTGCCAGCAAATACAGGGAGAAGAATGAGCAGTTCTTC,CASKYREKNEQFF
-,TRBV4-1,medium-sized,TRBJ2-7,TGCGCCAGCAGCCCGGGACTCCCGGAGCAGTACTTC,CASSPGLPEQYF
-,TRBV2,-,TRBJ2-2,TGTGCCAGCAGTCAACAGGGGGGAGGGTACACCGGGGAGCTGTTTTTT,CASSQQGGGYTGELFF
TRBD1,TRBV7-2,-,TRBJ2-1,TGTGCCAGCAGCACCCAGACAGGGATGCATGAGCAGTTCTTC,CASSTQTGMHEQFF
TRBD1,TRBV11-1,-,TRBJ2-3,TGTGCCAGCAGTAAGACAGGGGGCTTGACAGATACGCAGTATTTT,CASSKTGGLTDTQYF